A single T cell receptor (beta chain) is shown here with its context. This sample was taken from a study of blood T cell repertoires in COVID-19. Sequenced by immunoSEQ multiplex PCR; TCRdb stores in-frame clones only, minus some. The repertoire holds about 210,000 clones, with about 86% as singletons. V trimming: 5 bases; J trimming: 6 bases; junction bases outside the gene matches: 2. Germline-derived CDR1 and CDR2 are SGHVS and FQNEAQ. The CDR3 spans 12 residues. The genes are TRBV7-8 and TRBJ1-2; 8 positions match TRBD1. This TCR derives from a woman aged 70-85 years with acute or convalescent COVID-19. The sequencing input was peripheral blood. CDR3 protein: CASSRQGHGYTF. The CDR3 bases are TGTGCCAGCAGCCGACAGGGGCATGGCTACACCTTC. Complete variable domain (other parts from reference TRBV7-8 and TRBJ1-2): GAGVSQSPRYKVAKRGQDVALRCDPISGHVSLFWYQQALGQGPEFLTYFQNEAQLDKSGLPSDRFFAERPEGSVSTLKIQRTQQEDSAVYLCASSRQGHGYTFGSGTRLTVV.